Sequencing of this T cell receptor beta chain was carried out in a study of blood T cells in healthy people across ages. For the study at large: Through template switching, about one barcoded beta molecule was captured per two T cells, as measured in model experiments.

Findings and caveats of the study: More naive CD4+ cells and higher diversity were found in long-lived than in aged donors.

A second about 7 to 11 cycle PCR used barcoded and J-beta primers. CDR3-containing paired-end reads numbering at least 3 million came from each sample. TCRdb redid the calling of the 5' RACE reads with MiXCR, one entry per CDR3 protein. This table holds 1.5 million to 2 million distinct CDR3 sequences, around half found once. This CDR3 is built from 13 residues. Trimming took off 0 bases at V and 5 bases at J, with 7 bases between the two ends. Germline CDR1 is SGDLS and CDR2 is YYNGEE. About this clonotype itself: Its matching antigen is unknown.

Sequencing input: blood. This receptor was taken from a woman aged 40 to 49 in good health. The chain recombines TRBV9 with TRBJ2-3, with D possibly matching TRBD1 (6 bases). The CDR3 here is CASSVGTEDTQYF. The CDR3, as DNA: TGTGCCAGCAGCGTAGGGACAGAAGATACGCAGTATTTT.